Below, one T cell receptor beta chain is given with its context. Extraction and reverse transcription of RNA yielded cDNA as the sequencing template. Assay: immunoSEQ multiplex PCR; the TCRdb copy retains only in-frame clones and omits some. The sample includes some 150,000 clones, roughly four fifths of them seen just once. The data were taken from a study of CD8+ T cells in alopecia areata. This CDR3 is 15 amino acids long. J lost 1 base, V lost 4 bases, and 3 bases had no gene match. Looked up from germline, CDR1 is SEHNR and CDR2 is FQNEAQ (reference sequence). Indicated treatment: oral pan-JAK inhibitor, 5-10 mg twice daily.

The V gene is TRBV7-9, the J gene TRBJ2-2; 7 bases match TRBD2. Sequencing was performed on CD8+ T cells sorted from blood, taken at week 4, from a patient treated with tofacitinib. This receptor was taken from a human donor with alopecia areata. The CDR3 DNA reads TGTGCCAGCAGCTATGCGGGGGTGAACACCGGGGAGCTGTTTTTT. It specifies CASSYAGVNTGELFF.